The source of this TCR beta chain is a study of T cell repertoires in cytomegalovirus infection. Study context: An indication of both CMV infection and matching HLA type came from public TCR beta signatures.

This clonotype was picked up many times. What it recognizes is unknown. TCRdb itself ran the reads through MiXCR, one entry per CDR3 protein. The table includes 70,000 to 75,000 distinct CDR3 sequences, just under 4% detected once. The CDR3 consists of 15 residues. V was cut by 3 bases and J by 5 bases, with 16 bases left in between. Germline assignment: CDR1 KGHSH and CDR2 LQKENI. General study findings and limits: HLA-C-restricted TCR beta clonotypes specific for CMV led the ex vivo response.

The sequenced sample was PBMCs. The chain is built from TRBV18 and TRBJ1-2, with D perhaps TRBD1 (6 bases). This TCR was recovered from a human donor in good health (CMV status not recorded). Some clones in this sample may be carry-over from other donors' samples. The CDR3 region has the DNA TGTGCCAGCTCACCGGACAGCGGAACTGTGTATGGCTACACCTTC. It is translated as CASSPDSGTVYGYTF.